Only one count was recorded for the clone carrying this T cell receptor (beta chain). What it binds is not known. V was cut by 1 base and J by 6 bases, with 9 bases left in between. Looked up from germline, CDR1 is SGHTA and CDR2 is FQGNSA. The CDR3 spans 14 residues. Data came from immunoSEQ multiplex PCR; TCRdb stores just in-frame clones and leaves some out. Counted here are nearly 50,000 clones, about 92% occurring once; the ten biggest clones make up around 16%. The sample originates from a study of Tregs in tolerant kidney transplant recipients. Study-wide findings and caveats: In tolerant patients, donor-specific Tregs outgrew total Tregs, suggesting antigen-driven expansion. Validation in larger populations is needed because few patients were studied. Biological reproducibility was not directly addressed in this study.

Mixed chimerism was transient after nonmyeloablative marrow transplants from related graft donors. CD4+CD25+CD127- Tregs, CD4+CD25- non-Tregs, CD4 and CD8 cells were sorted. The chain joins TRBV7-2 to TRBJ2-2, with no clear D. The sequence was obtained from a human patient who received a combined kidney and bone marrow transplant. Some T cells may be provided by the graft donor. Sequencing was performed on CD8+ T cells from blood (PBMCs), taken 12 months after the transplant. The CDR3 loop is CASSLGTRAGELFF. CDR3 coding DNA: TGTGCCAGCAGCTTAGGAACACGGGCCGGGGAGCTGTTTTTT.